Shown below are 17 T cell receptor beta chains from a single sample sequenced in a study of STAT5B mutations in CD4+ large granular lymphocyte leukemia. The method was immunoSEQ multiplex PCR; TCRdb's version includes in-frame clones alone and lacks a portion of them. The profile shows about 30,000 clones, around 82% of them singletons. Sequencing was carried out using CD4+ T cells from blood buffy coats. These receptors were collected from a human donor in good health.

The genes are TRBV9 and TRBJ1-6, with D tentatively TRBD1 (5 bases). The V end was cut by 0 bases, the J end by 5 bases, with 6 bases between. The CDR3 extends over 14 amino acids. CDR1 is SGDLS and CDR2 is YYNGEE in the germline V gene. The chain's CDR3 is CASSVGGNNSPLHF. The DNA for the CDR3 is TGTGCCAGCAGCGTAGGGGGGAATAATTCACCCCTCCACTTT.

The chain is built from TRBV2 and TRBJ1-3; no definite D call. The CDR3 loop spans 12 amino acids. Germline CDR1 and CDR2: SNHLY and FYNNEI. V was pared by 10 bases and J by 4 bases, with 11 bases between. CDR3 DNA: TGTGCCATCACTGGTGGGGGAAACACCATATATTTT. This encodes CAITGGGNTIYF.

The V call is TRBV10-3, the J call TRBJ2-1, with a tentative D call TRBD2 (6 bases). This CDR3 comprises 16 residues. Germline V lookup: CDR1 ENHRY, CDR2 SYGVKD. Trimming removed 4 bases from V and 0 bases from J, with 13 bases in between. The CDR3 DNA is TGTGCCATCAGTGGGGACTTCCTAGGCTCCTACAATGAGCAGTTCTTC. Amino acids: CAISGDFLGSYNEQFF.

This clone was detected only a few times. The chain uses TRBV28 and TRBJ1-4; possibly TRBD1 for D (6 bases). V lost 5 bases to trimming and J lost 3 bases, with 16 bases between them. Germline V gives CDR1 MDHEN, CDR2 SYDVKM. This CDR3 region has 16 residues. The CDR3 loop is CASSPGAGGANEKLFF. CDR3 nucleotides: TGTGCCAGCAGTCCCGGGGCGGGGGGCGCTAATGAAAAACTGTTTTTT. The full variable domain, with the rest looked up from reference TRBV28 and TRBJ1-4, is DVKVTQSSRYLVKRTGEKVFLECVQDMDHENMFWYRQDPGLGLRLIYFSYDVKMKEKGDIPEGYSVSREKKERFSLILESASTNQTSMYLCASSPGAGGANEKLFFGSGTQLSVL.

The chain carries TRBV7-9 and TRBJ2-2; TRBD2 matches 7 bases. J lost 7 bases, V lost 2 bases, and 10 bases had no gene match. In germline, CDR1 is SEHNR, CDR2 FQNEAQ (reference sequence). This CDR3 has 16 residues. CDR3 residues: CASSLIVGGPIGELFF. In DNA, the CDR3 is TGTGCCAGCAGCTTAATTGTGGGAGGGCCGATCGGGGAGCTGTTTTTT.

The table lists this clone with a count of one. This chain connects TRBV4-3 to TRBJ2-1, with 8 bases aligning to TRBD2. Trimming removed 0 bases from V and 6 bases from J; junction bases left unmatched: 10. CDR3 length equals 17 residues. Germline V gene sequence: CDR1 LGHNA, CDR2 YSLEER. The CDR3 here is CASSQDGWGGGINEQFF. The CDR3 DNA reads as TGCGCCAGCAGCCAAGACGGTTGGGGCGGGGGGATCAATGAGCAGTTCTTC.

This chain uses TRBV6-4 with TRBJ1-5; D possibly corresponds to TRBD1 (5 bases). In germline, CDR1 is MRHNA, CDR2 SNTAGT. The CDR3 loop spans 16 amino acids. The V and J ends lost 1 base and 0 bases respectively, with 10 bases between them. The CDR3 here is CASSDYRRTSNQPQHF. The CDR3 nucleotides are TGTGCCAGCAGTGACTACAGGCGAACTAGCAATCAGCCCCAGCATTTT.

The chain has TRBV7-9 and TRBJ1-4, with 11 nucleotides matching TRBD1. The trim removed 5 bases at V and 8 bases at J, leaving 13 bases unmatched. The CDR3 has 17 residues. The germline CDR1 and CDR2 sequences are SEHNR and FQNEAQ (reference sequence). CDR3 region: CASSAGDRGSFGEKLFF. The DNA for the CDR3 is TGTGCCAGCAGCGCCGGGGACAGGGGGTCCTTTGGAGAAAAACTGTTTTTT.

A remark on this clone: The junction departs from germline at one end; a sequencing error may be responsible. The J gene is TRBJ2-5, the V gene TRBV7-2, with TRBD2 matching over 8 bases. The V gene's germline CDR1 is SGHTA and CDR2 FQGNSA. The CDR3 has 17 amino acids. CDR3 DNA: TGTGCCAGCAGCTTAGATTCTGCGCGGGGGGCCTCAGAGGCCCAGTACTTC. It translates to CASSLDSARGASEAQYF.

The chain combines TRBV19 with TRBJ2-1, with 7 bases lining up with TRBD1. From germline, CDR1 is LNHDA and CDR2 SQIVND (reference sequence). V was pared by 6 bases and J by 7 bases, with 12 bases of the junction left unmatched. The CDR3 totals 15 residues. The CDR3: CASRGALRDRNEQFF. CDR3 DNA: TGTGCCAGTAGGGGGGCCCTACGGGACAGAAATGAGCAGTTCTTC.

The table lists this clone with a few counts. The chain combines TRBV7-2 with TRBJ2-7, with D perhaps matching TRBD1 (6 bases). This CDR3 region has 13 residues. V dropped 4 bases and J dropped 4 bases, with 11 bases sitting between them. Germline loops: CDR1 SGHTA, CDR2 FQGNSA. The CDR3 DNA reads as TGTGCCAGCAGCTCCCGACAGGTATACGAGCAGTACTTC. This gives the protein CASSSRQVYEQYF. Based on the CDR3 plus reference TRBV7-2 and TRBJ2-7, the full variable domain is GAGVSQSPSNKVTEKGKDVELRCDPISGHTALYWYRQSLGQGLEFLIYFQGNSAPDKSGLPSDRFSAERTGGSVSTLTIQRTQQEDSAVYLCASSSRQVYEQYFGPGTRLTVT.

In nucleotides, the CDR3 is TGTGCCAGCAGTGAGGGAGGGATAGGGAAGACCCAGTACTTC. Translation gives CASSEGGIGKTQYF. The V and J genes are TRBV2 and TRBJ2-5; 7 bases match TRBD2. The CDR3 runs to 14 residues. Germline CDR1 and CDR2: SNHLY and FYNNEI. With 3 bases clipped from V and 6 bases from J, the junction kept 7 bases outside the gene matches.

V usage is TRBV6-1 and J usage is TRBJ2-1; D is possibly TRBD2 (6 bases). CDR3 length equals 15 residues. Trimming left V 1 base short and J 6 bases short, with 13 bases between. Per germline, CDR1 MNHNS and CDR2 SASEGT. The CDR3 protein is CASSEGGSGFNEQFF. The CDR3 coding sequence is TGTGCCAGCAGTGAAGGGGGTAGCGGATTCAATGAGCAGTTCTTC.

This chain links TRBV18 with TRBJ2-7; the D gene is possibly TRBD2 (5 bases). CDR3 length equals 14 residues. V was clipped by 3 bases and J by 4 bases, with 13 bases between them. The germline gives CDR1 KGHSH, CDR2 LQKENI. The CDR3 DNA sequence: TGTGCCAGCTCACCGACTAAGGGAGCATACGAGCAGTACTTC. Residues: CASSPTKGAYEQYF. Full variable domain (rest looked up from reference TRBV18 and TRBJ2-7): NAGVMQNPRHLVRRRGQEARLRCSPMKGHSHVYWYRQLPEEGLKFMVYLQKENIIDESGMPKERFSAEFPKEGPSILRIQQVVRGDSAAYFCASSPTKGAYEQYFGPGTRLTVT.

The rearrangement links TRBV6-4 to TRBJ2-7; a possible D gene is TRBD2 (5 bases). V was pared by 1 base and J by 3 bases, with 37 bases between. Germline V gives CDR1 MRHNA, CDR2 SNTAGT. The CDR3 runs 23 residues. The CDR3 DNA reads TGTGCCAGCAGTGACTTACTGAGAACTAGACCGCCACCACCAGAGAAGGGTTACTACGAGCAGTACTTC. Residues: CASSDLLRTRPPPPEKGYYEQYF.

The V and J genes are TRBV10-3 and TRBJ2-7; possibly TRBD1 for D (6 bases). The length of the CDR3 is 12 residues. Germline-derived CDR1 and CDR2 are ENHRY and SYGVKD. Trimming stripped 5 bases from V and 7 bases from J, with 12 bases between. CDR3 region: CAISTGSGEQYF. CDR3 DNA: TGTGCCATCAGTACAGGGTCAGGGGAGCAGTACTTC.

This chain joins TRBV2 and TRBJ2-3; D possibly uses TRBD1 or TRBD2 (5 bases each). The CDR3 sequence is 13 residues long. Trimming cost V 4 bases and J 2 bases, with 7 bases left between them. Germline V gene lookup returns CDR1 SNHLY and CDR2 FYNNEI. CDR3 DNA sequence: TGTGCCAGCAGTGTGGGGGTCACAGATACGCAGTATTTT. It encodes CASSVGVTDTQYF.